The clone carrying this T cell receptor (beta chain) was seen a single time. What it binds is not known. This CDR3 region has 16 residues. V dropped 5 bases and J dropped 2 bases, with 18 bases sitting between them. Looked up from germline, CDR1 is SGHTA and CDR2 is FQGTGA. The lymph nodes were axillary draining lymph nodes from breast cancer patients. The data are from a study of breast tumors, draining lymph nodes, adjacent tissues. The study's findings and limits: Findings are consistent with lymph node origin and intratumoral expansion of most tumor T cells.

TCRdb processed the multiplex PCR reads anew with MiXCR; each CDR3 protein has one entry. The table shows 150,000 or so distinct CDR3 sequences, with 30% to 35% occurring only once. The rearrangement uses TRBV7-3 and TRBJ1-2; possibly TRBD1 for D (5 bases). The TCR originated in a female donor with breast cancer. Some clones in this sample may be carry-over from other donors' samples. The material sequenced was axillary lymph node tissue. CDR3 sequence: CASSPRARGLNYGYTF. The CDR3 DNA reads as TGTGCCAGCAGCCCCAGGGCTCGGGGTCTCAACTATGGCTACACCTTC.